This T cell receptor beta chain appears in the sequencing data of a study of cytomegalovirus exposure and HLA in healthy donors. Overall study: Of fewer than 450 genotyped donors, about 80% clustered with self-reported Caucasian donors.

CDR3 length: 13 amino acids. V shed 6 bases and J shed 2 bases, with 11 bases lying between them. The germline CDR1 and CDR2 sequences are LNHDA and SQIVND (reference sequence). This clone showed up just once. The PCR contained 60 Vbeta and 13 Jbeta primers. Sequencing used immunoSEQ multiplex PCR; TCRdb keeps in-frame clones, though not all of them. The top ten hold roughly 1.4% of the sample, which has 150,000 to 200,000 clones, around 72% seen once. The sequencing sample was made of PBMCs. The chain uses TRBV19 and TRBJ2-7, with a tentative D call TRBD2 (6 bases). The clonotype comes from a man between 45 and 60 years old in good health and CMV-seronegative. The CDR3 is CASRGLAPYEQYF. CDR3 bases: TGTGCCAGTAGGGGTCTAGCGCCCTACGAGCAGTACTTC.